A selection of T cell receptor beta chains follows, all from one sample in a study of T cells in Graves' hyperthyroidism and ophthalmopathy. TCRdb redid the calling of the multiplex PCR reads with MiXCR, one entry per CDR3 protein. The sample shows over 450,000 distinct CDR3 sequences, around 14% of them seen only once. The specimen sequenced was blood. Receptors were obtained from a woman aged 18-30 years with Graves' hyperthyroidism. Both conserved end residues are part of each CDR3. Each record gives: clone size, D gene, V gene, J gene, CDR3 protein, CDR3 DNA. A D gene is named only where the DNA matches it firmly. Size is omitted from some rows. Given values are once, few, many or a class for expanded clones.

>many|TRBD2|TRBV12-3/TRBV12-4|TRBJ2-5
CASSSKSSGRQTQYF
TGTGCCAGCAGCTCAAAGTCTAGCGGGCGACAGACCCAGTACTTC
>many|NA|TRBV27|TRBJ1-1
CASRGRMNTEAFF
TGTGCCAGCAGAGGACGGATGAACACTGAAGCTTTCTTT
>many|NA|TRBV19|TRBJ2-1
CASSSPAVAYNEQFF
TGTGCCAGTTCCTCCCCGGCGGTAGCTTACAATGAGCAGTTCTTC
>NA|TRBD1|TRBV9|TRBJ2-2
CASSILDRTGELFF
TGTGCCAGCAGCATATTGGACAGGACCGGGGAGCTGTTTTTT
>many|NA|TRBV5-1|TRBJ1-1
CASSSLTDNTEAFF
TGCGCCAGCAGCTCACTGACCGACAACACTGAAGCTTTCTTT
>many|NA|TRBV5-4|TRBJ1-1
CASSLGRRGLNTEAFF
TGTGCCAGCAGCTTGGGACGGAGGGGATTGAACACTGAAGCTTTCTTT
>few|TRBD2|TRBV4-1|TRBJ2-1
CASSPLGLASNEQFF
TGCGCCAGCAGCCCGCTGGGACTAGCGAGCAATGAGCAGTTCTTC
>many|TRBD2|TRBV29-1|TRBJ2-7
CSVVLGGYEQYF
TGCAGCGTTGTCCTCGGGGGGTACGAGCAGTACTTC
>many|NA|TRBV6-1|TRBJ2-2
CASTPGPAAGELFF
TGTGCCAGCACCCCAGGACCCGCTGCGGGGGAGCTGTTTTTT
>few|TRBD1|TRBV30|TRBJ1-5
CAWRQTGEQPQHF
TGTGCCTGGAGGCAAACAGGGGAACAGCCCCAGCATTTT
>many|NA|TRBV28|TRBJ2-7
CASSSSVGAHEQYF
TGTGCCAGCAGTTCCTCGGTAGGGGCTCACGAGCAGTACTTC
>few|TRBD1|TRBV19|TRBJ1-3
CASQRTGTGNTIYF
TGTGCCAGCCAAAGGACAGGGACTGGAAACACCATATATTTT
>NA|NA|TRBV24-1|TRBJ2-3
CATSDYGGKSTDTQYF
TGTGCCACCAGTGATTATGGGGGCAAGAGCACAGATACGCAGTATTTT
>many|NA|TRBV12-3/TRBV12-4|TRBJ2-2
CASSFPLSGDGELFF
TGTGCCAGCAGTTTCCCCTTGTCGGGGGACGGGGAGCTGTTTTTT
>many|NA|TRBV6-2/TRBV6-3|TRBJ1-5
CASSTQRYSNQPQHF
TGTGCCAGCAGCACACAACGTTATAGCAATCAGCCCCAGCATTTT
>many|NA|TRBV12-3/TRBV12-4|TRBJ2-7
CASSTRDIYEQYF
TGTGCCAGCAGTACCCGGGACATATACGAGCAGTACTTC